This TCR beta chain was recovered during a study of technical replicates of blood from a few donors. CDR3 length: 15 amino acids. Germline V gene data show CDR1 as SEHNR and CDR2 as FQNEAQ (reference sequence). The V and J ends lost 5 bases and 4 bases, in that order; junction bases with no gene match: 10. Profiled with immunoSEQ multiplex PCR; TCRdb holds only in-frame clones, not every one. The repertoire consists of about 67,000 clones, with about 98% occurring once and the leading ten covering under 0.2%. This chain links TRBV7-9 with TRBJ1-2, with 7 bases fitting TRBD1. Material: T cells isolated from PBMCs. The clonotype originates from a human donor in good health. As DNA, the CDR3 is TGTGCCAGCAGCCCCTCAGGGGGGACTGTCTATGGCTACACCTTC. Translated, it gives CASSPSGGTVYGYTF.